The TCR beta chain under discussion was sequenced for a study of blood T cell repertoires in COVID-19. At the level of the study: Whether acute or convalescent, the COVID-19 samples came from the United States, Italy and Spain. T cells, B-cell-depleted T cells, or PBMCs provided the cDNA or gDNA that served as material.

Some clones are missing from TCRdb's copy, which holds only in-frame ones; the method was immunoSEQ multiplex PCR. Altogether 200,000 to 250,000 clones are present, 86% being singletons, with the ten largest covering over 3%. Clinical history reported by participants formed the basis on which cohorts were assigned. The CDR3 contains 13 residues. Trimming cost V 7 bases and J 1 base; bases outside gene matches: 4. Looked up from germline, CDR1 is LNHDA and CDR2 is SQIVND (reference sequence). The sample was PBMCs or T cells enriched from blood (not recorded which). This clonotype originated in a woman aged 35 to 49 with acute COVID-19. The chain links TRBV19 to TRBJ2-7; TRBD2 agrees at 7 bases. The chain's CDR3 is CASNSAGSYEQYF. Here the CDR3 DNA reads TGTGCCAGTAATTCAGCGGGGTCCTACGAGCAGTACTTC.